A single sample is the source of the 32 T cell receptor beta chains below, sequenced in a study of blood T cells in healthy people across ages. For the second PCR, which ran for 7 to 11 cycles, a sample-barcoded 5' primer and a J-beta primer mix were used. TCRdb used MiXCR to reprocess the 5' RACE reads, holding one entry per CDR3 protein. The sample lists 550,000 to 750,000 distinct CDR3 sequences; 20% to 25% were seen once. The material sequenced was blood. Receptors were obtained from a man between 65 and 79 years old in good health.

This clonotype was counted a few times. Because it lacks the conserved phenylalanine or tryptophan at the end, this CDR3 is likely a read error. The limits of the CDR3 on the DNA are not certain, so only TCRdb's listed CDR3 is given. The chain employs TRBV7-3 and TRBJ2-1; TRBD2 is taken as the D call from the table, unchecked against the DNA. A total of 14 residues make up the CDR3, ends included. From germline, CDR1 is SGHTA and CDR2 FQGTGA. CDR3: CASSLAGGWDEHFS.

The chain links TRBV6-1 to TRBJ2-7, with 8 bases fitting TRBD2. The CDR3 is 15 amino acids. After removal of 3 bases from V and 1 base from J, the junction contained 5 bases not matched to a gene. Germline loops: CDR1 MNHNS, CDR2 SASEGT. The CDR3: CASSEWAGGSYEQYF. CDR3 coding DNA: TGTGCCAGCAGTGAGTGGGCGGGAGGATCCTACGAGCAGTACTTC.

This clonotype was counted between two and nine times. The chain is built from TRBV7-2 and TRBJ1-2; D gene unclear. From germline, CDR1 is SGHTA and CDR2 FQGNSA. V lost 1 base, J lost 8 bases, and 14 bases lay in between. The CDR3 runs 14 residues. CDR3 loop: CASSLGVQSRGYTF. In DNA form, the CDR3 reads TGTGCCAGCAGCTTAGGGGTCCAGAGCAGAGGCTACACCTTC.

The chain joins TRBV20-1 to TRBJ2-1; D assignment may be TRBD1 or TRBD2 (5 bases each). The assigned J gene may be wrong: the sequence end matches TRBJ2-5 better. This CDR3 has 19 amino acids. The germline CDR1 and CDR2 sequences are DFQATT and SNEGSKA (reference sequence). The CDR3 DNA sequence: TGCAGTGCTAGAGATTCCGGGGCCAGTGTTTTAATAGACATAGGGACCCAGTACTTC. Translation: CSARDSGASVLIDIGTQYF.

The rearrangement uses TRBV10-3 and TRBJ2-1; the D is unclear. V was clipped by 0 bases and J by 6 bases, with 12 bases between them. The CDR3 consists of 15 residues. Per the germline V gene, CDR1 is ENHRY and CDR2 is SYGVKD. The CDR3 nucleotides read TGTGCCATCAGTGAGTCGAAAGAGTCGGGCAATGAGCAGTTCTTC. It encodes CAISESKESGNEQFF.

This clonotype has only a few counts. The chain employs TRBV3-1 and TRBJ2-1, with D uncertain. Per the germline V gene, CDR1 is LGHDT and CDR2 is YNNKEL (reference sequence). V lost 0 bases and J 9 bases, leaving 12 bases between the germline ends. The length of the CDR3 is 14 residues. DNA of the CDR3: TGTGCCAGCAGCCAAGATCGTAGGTCAGGTGAGCAGTTCTTC. It yields the protein CASSQDRRSGEQFF.

This clonotype has just a few counts. V usage is TRBV7-9 and J usage is TRBJ2-5, with D unresolved. The CDR3 sequence is 14 residues long. Trimming pared 0 bases from V and 2 bases from J, leaving 7 bases between. CDR1 and CDR2 (germline): SEHNR, FQNEAQ (reference sequence). CDR3 DNA: TGTGCCAGCAGCTTAGCAGCGACGCAAGAGACCCAGTACTTC. Its protein is CASSLAATQETQYF. The full variable domain, rest sourced from reference TRBV7-9 and TRBJ2-5, is DTGVSQNPRHKITKRGQNVTFRCDPISEHNRLYWYRQTLGQGPEFLTYFQNEAQLEKSRLLSDRFSAERPKGSFSTLEIQRTEQGDSAMYLCASSLAATQETQYFGPGTRLLVL.

This clonotype turned up a few times. The chain combines TRBV19 with TRBJ2-6; no definite D call. The CDR3 has 14 amino acids. CDR1 is LNHDA and CDR2 is SQIVND in the germline V gene (reference sequence). Trimming removed 6 bases from V and 0 bases from J, with 6 bases in between. DNA of the CDR3: TGTGCCAGTAGAATCACCTCTGGGGCCAACGTCCTGACTTTC. It specifies CASRITSGANVLTF.

The chain uses TRBV7-2 and TRBJ1-1; unclear D gene. Germline values: CDR1 SGHTA, CDR2 FQGNSA. The CDR3 sequence is 13 residues long. The germline V and J ends were trimmed by 6 bases and 2 bases, with 10 bases remaining between them. The CDR3 protein is CASRLMGNTEAFF. The CDR3, as DNA: TGTGCCAGCAGACTAATGGGAAACACTGAAGCTTTCTTT.

The chain has TRBV18 and TRBJ2-3; possible D gene TRBD1, 6 bases. V gave up 3 bases and J gave up 6 bases, with 10 bases separating them. CDR1 is KGHSH and CDR2 is LQKENI in the germline V gene. This CDR3 spans 13 amino acids. CDR3 nucleotide sequence: TGTGCCAGCTCACCGACAGGTTCTGATACGCAGTATTTT. Encoded protein: CASSPTGSDTQYF.

Only a few counts were recorded for this clonotype. DNA of the CDR3: TGCGCCAGCAGCCATACACCGGGACAGGGCGATTCACCCCTCCACTTT. It yields the protein CASSHTPGQGDSPLHF. V gene TRBV4-1 combines with J gene TRBJ1-6; 9 bases align to TRBD1. This CDR3 comprises 16 residues. The germline V gene encodes CDR1 MGHRA and CDR2 YSYEKL. Losses at the gene ends were 3 bases for V and 8 bases for J; bases not matched to a gene: 8.

The chain is built from TRBV25-1 and TRBJ2-5; perhaps TRBD1 as D (5 bases). Trimming removed 3 bases from V and 1 base from J, with 18 bases in between. There are 17 residues in the CDR3. Germline V gives CDR1 MGHDK, CDR2 SYGVNS. CDR3: CASSDIRGIELQETQYF. The CDR3 bases are TGTGCCAGCAGTGATATAAGGGGAATAGAGCTCCAAGAGACCCAGTACTTC.

The chain carries TRBV20-1 and TRBJ2-1, with D perhaps TRBD1 (5 bases). Trimming left V 3 bases short and J 6 bases short, with 12 bases between. CDR3 size: 13 residues. The germline V gene has CDR1 DFQATT and CDR2 SNEGSKA (reference sequence). The chain's CDR3 is CSAREGAPNEQFF. The CDR3 nucleotides read TGCAGTGCTAGGGAAGGGGCCCCCAATGAGCAGTTCTTC.

This clonotype was detected only a few times. The chain joins TRBV5-1 to TRBJ2-5, with TRBD1 identical over 7 bases. This CDR3 has 15 residues. CDR1 SGHRS and CDR2 YFSETQ come from the germline V gene. V lost 1 base to trimming and J lost 6 bases; unmatched junction nucleotides: 9. The DNA of the CDR3 is TGCGCCAGCAGCTTGTCAGCAGGGGGTGGAAAGACCCAGTACTTC. Translated: CASSLSAGGGKTQYF. Drawing the rest from reference TRBV5-1 and TRBJ2-5, the complete variable domain is KAGVTQTPRYLIKTRGQQVTLSCSPISGHRSVSWYQQTPGQGLQFLFEYFSETQRNKGNFPGRFSGRQFSNSRSEMNVSTLELGDSALYLCASSLSAGGGKTQYFGPGTRLLVL.

There are a few counts of this clonotype. The DNA of the CDR3 is TGTGCCAGCAGCCAAGTCCTAGCGGGGGACAATGAGCAGTTCTTC. Residues: CASSQVLAGDNEQFF. This rearrangement joins TRBV4-2 to TRBJ2-1, with 10 bases fitting TRBD2. CDR3 length: 15 residues. The J segment lost 5 bases and the V segment lost 1 base, leaving 2 bases of the junction unmatched. Germline V lookup: CDR1 LGHNA, CDR2 YNFKEQ.

J is TRBJ2-1 and V is TRBV5-4; 11 nucleotides line up with TRBD2. From germline, CDR1 is SGHNT and CDR2 YYREEE (reference sequence). The ends lost 4 bases at V and 1 base at J; junction bases unmatched: 4. There are 16 residues in the CDR3. The CDR3 is CASSDIAGGSYNEQFF. As DNA, the CDR3 is TGTGCCAGCAGCGATATAGCGGGAGGGTCCTACAATGAGCAGTTCTTC.

This clonotype came up a few times. The rearrangement uses TRBV12-3 or TRBV12-4 and TRBJ2-1; 9 positions match TRBD1. CDR3 length equals 15 residues. The J segment lost 8 bases and the V segment lost 5 bases, leaving 10 bases of the junction unmatched. CDR3 in DNA: TGTGCCAGCAGTACCGGGACAGGGTATAGTGATGAGCAGTTCTTC. It yields the protein CASSTGTGYSDEQFF.

The chain combines TRBV7-2 with TRBJ2-7; 7 bases fit TRBD2. CDR3 size: 15 residues. Germline CDR1 and CDR2: SGHTA and FQGNSA. With V trimmed by 5 bases and J by 3 bases, 10 bases remained unmatched. CDR3 bases: TGTGCCAGCAGCCGCGTGGCTAGCGGAAACTACGAGCAGTACTTC. Amino acids: CASSRVASGNYEQYF.

This clonotype is a singleton in its sample. The gene calls are TRBV7-9 and TRBJ2-5, with D perhaps TRBD2 (6 bases). Germline CDR1 and CDR2: SEHNR and FQNEAQ (reference sequence). V lost 3 bases, J lost 3 bases, and 14 bases lay in between. The CDR3 is made up of 15 amino acids. The CDR3 here is CASSFGTSPKETQYF. CDR3 in DNA: TGTGCCAGCAGCTTTGGAACTAGCCCGAAAGAGACCCAGTACTTC.

This clonotype was counted only a few times. The chain couples TRBV3-1 to TRBJ2-7; D possibly corresponds to TRBD2 (7 bases). Trimming took off 0 bases at V and 2 bases at J, with 14 bases between the two ends. The CDR3 has 16 residues. CDR1 LGHDT and CDR2 YNNKEL come from the germline V gene (reference sequence). The CDR3 region has the DNA TGTGCCAGCAGCCAAGATGGGGGGGCACGTACCTACGAGCAGTACTTC. Protein: CASSQDGGARTYEQYF.

This clonotype was recorded a few times. At one end the junction does not follow the germline gene, possibly because of a read error. The J gene is TRBJ2-4, the V gene TRBV6-2 or TRBV6-3; 8 bases map to TRBD1. The CDR3 spans 12 residues. Germline CDR1 and CDR2: MNHEY and SVGEGT. CDR3 amino acids: CASSYGQGIQYF. The CDR3 nucleotides are TGTGCCAGTAGTTATGGACAGGGCATTCAGTACTTC.

For this clonotype: A junction boundary mismatches the germline segment, possibly from a read error. The V and J genes are TRBV20-1 and TRBJ2-3, with a possible D match to TRBD2 (6 bases). Germline CDR1 DFQATT, CDR2 SNEGSKA (reference sequence). This CDR3 region has 15 residues. The CDR3 here is CNAREAGLSTDTQYF. For the CDR3, the DNA is TGCAATGCTAGGGAGGCAGGGTTAAGCACAGATACGCAGTATTTT.

This chain links TRBV5-1 with TRBJ2-1, with 9 positions matching TRBD2. CDR3 length: 16 residues. Germline V CDR1 and CDR2: SGHRS, YFSETQ. J gave up 4 bases and V 5 bases, and 10 bases lay outside the gene matches. The CDR3 spells CASSQGGAGGYNEQFF. For the CDR3, the DNA is TGCGCCAGCAGTCAAGGGGGAGCGGGAGGTTACAATGAGCAGTTCTTC.

The genes are TRBV24-1 and TRBJ2-2, with TRBD1 matching 10 bases. The germline CDR1 and CDR2 sequences are KGHDR and SFDVKD. V trimming: 4 bases; J trimming: 6 bases; junction bases outside the gene matches: 7. The CDR3 consists of 16 residues. This chain's CDR3 is CATSETGTGEAGELFF. The CDR3, as DNA: TGTGCCACCAGTGAGACCGGGACAGGGGAGGCCGGGGAGCTGTTTTTT.

This clonotype has a count of ten or more. V gene TRBV20-1 combines with J gene TRBJ2-3; TRBD2 might be the D (6 bases). Germline V gene data show CDR1 as DFQATT and CDR2 as SNEGSKA (reference sequence). V was cut by 0 bases and J by 4 bases, with 17 bases left in between. The CDR3 length is 16 residues. As DNA, the CDR3 is TGCAGTGCTAGAGATTCGGAGCGGGCGAGTGCAGATACGCAGTATTTT. Translated, it gives CSARDSERASADTQYF.

The chain is built from TRBV5-6 and TRBJ2-7, with D unresolved. CDR3 size: 13 residues. V was shortened by 6 bases and J by 1 base, with 11 bases between the two germline ends. Germline assignment: CDR1 SGHDT and CDR2 YYEEEE. For the CDR3, the DNA is TGTGCCAGCAACACGCGCCTATCCTACGAGCAGTACTTC. This encodes CASNTRLSYEQYF.

The rearrangement joins TRBV10-3 to TRBJ1-1; a weak D match, TRBD1 (6 bases). The CDR3 spans 15 residues. The germline CDR1 and CDR2 sequences are ENHRY and SYGVKD. Trimming took off 1 base at V and 4 bases at J, with 13 bases between the two ends. The CDR3 nucleotides read TGTGCCATCAGTGAGTTTCCAGGCAGGGGCACTGAAGCTTTCTTT. This gives the protein CAISEFPGRGTEAFF.

The CDR3: CSVVRQGYYGYTF. The DNA of the CDR3 is TGCAGCGTTGTAAGGCAGGGGTACTATGGCTACACCTTC. The chain carries TRBV29-1 and TRBJ1-2; maybe TRBD1 (6 bases). CDR1 SQVTM and CDR2 ANQGSEA come from the germline V gene. V lost 4 bases, J lost 3 bases, and 12 bases lay in between. The CDR3 sequence is 13 residues long.

The chain carries TRBV7-2 and TRBJ1-6; D perhaps matches TRBD1 (6 bases). This CDR3 region has 15 residues. V dropped 0 bases and J dropped 8 bases, with 11 bases sitting between them. CDR1 is SGHTA and CDR2 is FQGNSA in the germline V gene. CDR3 nucleotide sequence: TGTGCCAGCAGCTTAGCGGGGGGCGTCGATTCACCCCTCCACTTT. This gives the protein CASSLAGGVDSPLHF.

This rearrangement joins TRBV29-1 to TRBJ2-3, with D maybe TRBD1 (6 bases). The ends were cut back, 7 bases at V and 2 bases at J, with 16 bases in the middle. Germline CDR1 reads SQVTM; CDR2 reads ANQGSEA. This CDR3 is 14 amino acids long. CDR3 DNA sequence: TGCAGCGCCGAGGCAGGGGATTCCACAGATACGCAGTATTTT. Translating it yields CSAEAGDSTDTQYF.

This sequence joins TRBV4-1 and TRBJ2-1, with D unclear. The V gene lost 3 bases and the J gene lost 10 bases, with 25 bases spanning the gap. Germline values: CDR1 MGHRA, CDR2 YSYEKL. The CDR3 extends over 17 amino acids. For the CDR3, the DNA is TGCGCCAGCAGCCATGGTTATTTTGCCCCTAGGGCACAAGAGCAGTTCTTC. Residues: CASSHGYFAPRAQEQFF.

V gene TRBV7-3 combines with J gene TRBJ2-7; either TRBD1 or TRBD2 may supply D (5 bases each). V shed 8 bases and J shed 5 bases, with 16 bases lying between them. CDR3 length: 13 amino acids. Germline V gene lookup returns CDR1 SGHTA and CDR2 FQGTGA. CDR3 protein: CASSPGPANEQYF. Written as DNA, the CDR3 is TGTGCCAGCTCTCCGGGACCGGCCAACGAGCAGTACTTC.